This T cell receptor beta chain was sequenced during a study of cytomegalovirus exposure and HLA in healthy donors. The overall study: A prior study identified 90 million to 120 million unique TCR beta sequences from 200 million or so T cells.

CDR1 is GTSNPN, CDR2 SVGIG, per germline (reference sequence). V was clipped by 3 bases and J by 0 bases; unmatched bases: 17. The CDR3 is made up of 20 amino acids. As for this clone: Its specificity is not known.

Study-wide findings and caveats: Most likely, a cluster of highly shared sequence variants arose as a sequencing artifact.

PCR amplification relied on 60 Vbeta primers (plus 13 Jbeta primers). Produced via immunoSEQ multiplex PCR; TCRdb's table is partial and in-frame only. The sample holds tens of thousands of clones, 60% to 85% seen once. This chain connects TRBV30 to TRBJ2-1; 10 nucleotides agree with TRBD2. The source of this sequence is a man aged 30 to 39 in good health and CMV-seropositive. Sample: PBMCs. The CDR3 nucleotides are TGTGCCTGGAGAGTGGTTAGAAGCGGGGGGGTTAAAAGCTCCTACAATGAGCAGTTCTTC. Protein: CAWRVVRSGGVKSSYNEQFF. The entire variable domain, with the rest obtained from reference TRBV30 and TRBJ2-1, is as follows: SQTIHQWPATLVQPVGSPLSLECTVEGTSNPNLYWYRQAAGRGLQLLFYSVGIGQISSEVPQNLSASRPQDRQFILSSKKLLLSDSGFYLCAWRVVRSGGVKSSYNEQFFGPGTRLTVL.